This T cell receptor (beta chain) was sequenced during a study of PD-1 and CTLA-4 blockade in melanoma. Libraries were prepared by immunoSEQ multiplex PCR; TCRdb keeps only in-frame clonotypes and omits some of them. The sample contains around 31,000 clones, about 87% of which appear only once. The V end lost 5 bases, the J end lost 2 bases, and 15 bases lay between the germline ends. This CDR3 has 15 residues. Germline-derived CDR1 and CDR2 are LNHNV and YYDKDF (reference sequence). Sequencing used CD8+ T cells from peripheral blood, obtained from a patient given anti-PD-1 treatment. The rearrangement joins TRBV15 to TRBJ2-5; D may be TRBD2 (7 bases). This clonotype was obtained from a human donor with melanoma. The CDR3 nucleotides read TGTGCCACCAGCCCCCGCGGGGGCCAACAAGAGACCCAGTACTTC. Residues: CATSPRGGQQETQYF. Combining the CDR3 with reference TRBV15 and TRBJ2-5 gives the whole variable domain DAMVIQNPRYQVTQFGKPVTLSCSQTLNHNVMYWYQQKSSQAPKLLFHYYDKDFNNEADTPDNFQSRRPNTSFCFLDIRSPGLGDTAMYLCATSPRGGQQETQYFGPGTRLLVL.